The next 30 T cell receptor beta chains were all read from a single sample in a study of T-cell reconstitution after alpha-beta-depleted transplantation in children. Unique molecular identifiers featured in how the TCRbeta library was prepared. One entry per CDR3 protein results from TCRdb running MiXCR on the PCR reads. The sample shows some 70,000 distinct CDR3 sequences, 4% to 5% of them seen only once. The sequencing here drew on PBMCs, mostly from graft donor cells, taken 180 days after TCRalphabeta/CD19-depleted stem cell transplant. These receptor sequences come from a boy under three years old who had a stem cell transplant for acute myeloid leukemia, so the T cells may come from the graft donor.

Many counts were recorded for this clonotype. In nucleotides, the CDR3 is TGCAGTGCTACCATGGACAGATACACAGATACGCAGTATTTT. Encoded protein: CSATMDRYTDTQYF. The chain joins TRBV20-1 to TRBJ2-3; the D gene is possibly TRBD1 (6 bases). CDR3 length: 14 residues. The germline V gene encodes CDR1 DFQATT and CDR2 SNEGSKA (reference sequence). V was trimmed by 4 bases and J by 2 bases, leaving 13 bases between them.

This clonotype was seen a single time. CDR3 sequence (DNA): TGTGCCAGCAGCTTAAAGGGGGAGGAGAGCGGAAGGGAGACCCAGTACTTC. It is translated as CASSLKGEESGRETQYF. The chain recombines TRBV11-2 with TRBJ2-5; D is perhaps TRBD1 or TRBD2 (6 bases each). CDR1 SGHAT and CDR2 FQNNGV come from the germline V gene. Trimming left V 2 bases short and J 5 bases short, with 21 bases between. The CDR3 loop spans 17 amino acids.

This clonotype was seen ten or more times. The chain is built from TRBV5-1 and TRBJ2-3, with D possibly TRBD1 on 6 matching bases. Trimming shortened V by 0 bases and J by 0 bases, and 8 bases separated the two germline ends. The CDR3 runs to 15 residues. Germline assignment: CDR1 SGHRS and CDR2 YFSETQ. The CDR3 spells CASSLGGPSTDTQYF. The CDR3, as DNA: TGCGCCAGCAGCTTGGGGGGGCCGAGCACAGATACGCAGTATTTT.

This clonotype was found many times. This chain joins TRBV20-1 and TRBJ2-1, with TRBD2 identical over 10 bases. Per germline, CDR1 DFQATT and CDR2 SNEGSKA (reference sequence). J was trimmed by 5 bases and V by 7 bases; bases with no gene match: 8. CDR3 length: 14 amino acids. This CDR3 is CSDRSGGPHNEQFF. Written as DNA, the CDR3 is TGCAGTGACCGTAGCGGGGGGCCCCACAATGAGCAGTTCTTC.

This clonotype was detected ten times or more. The chain couples TRBV12-3 or TRBV12-4 to TRBJ1-4; no clear D gene. This CDR3 is built from 13 residues. Trimming took off 5 bases at V and 8 bases at J, with 12 bases between the two ends. DNA of the CDR3: TGTGCCAGCAGTCCGGGCCCTCGGGAAAAACTGTTTTTT. Translated, it gives CASSPGPREKLFF.

This clonotype was counted ten times or more. The V and J genes are TRBV7-2 and TRBJ2-3; possibly TRBD2 for D (6 bases). Trimming took 3 bases from V and 0 from J, leaving 10 bases between them. CDR1 is SGHTA, CDR2 FQGNSA, per germline. The CDR3 covers 15 residues. As DNA, the CDR3 is TGTGCCAGCAGCTTCGGCGCGGGGAGCACAGATACGCAGTATTTT. Translation: CASSFGAGSTDTQYF.

To note about this clonotype: Mismatch with germline at one junction end may stem from a read error. The chain couples TRBV7-2 to TRBJ2-1; unclear D gene. CDR3 length equals 14 residues. Germline assignment: CDR1 SGHTA and CDR2 FQGNSA. The CDR3 spells CASSFRVQAMEQLF. The CDR3 DNA follows: TGTGCCAGCAGCTTCCGGGTCCAGGCAATGGAGCAGCTCTTC.

This clonotype showed up many times. V and J are TRBV29-1 and TRBJ1-3; D is ambiguous. Germline V gene sequence: CDR1 SQVTM, CDR2 ANQGSEA. The CDR3 contains 13 residues. V lost 4 bases, J lost 0 bases, and 7 bases lay in between. The CDR3 reads CSVALTSGNTIYF. As DNA, the CDR3 is TGCAGCGTTGCATTGACCTCTGGAAACACCATATATTTT.

At least ten counts were recorded for this clonotype. J is TRBJ1-1 and V is TRBV7-9; D possibly corresponds to TRBD1 (5 bases). Germline assignment: CDR1 SEHNR and CDR2 FQNEAQ (reference sequence). This CDR3 is built from 15 residues. Trimming cost V 4 bases and J 8 bases, with 20 bases left between them. CDR3 in DNA: TGTGCCAGCAGCTATAGCGGGCTTGGGGGTACCGAAGCTTTCTTT. The encoded protein is CASSYSGLGGTEAFF.

In this sample, this clonotype turned up many times. The J gene is TRBJ2-1, the V gene TRBV29-1, with 7 bases that match TRBD1. The V gene end was trimmed by 6 bases and the J gene end by 7 bases; junction bases not matched to a gene: 12. Germline V gene sequence: CDR1 SQVTM, CDR2 ANQGSEA. The CDR3 is made up of 14 amino acids. CDR3 amino acids: CSVRARGNINEQFF. CDR3 DNA sequence: TGCAGCGTCCGGGCCAGGGGGAATATTAATGAGCAGTTCTTC.

This clonotype appeared many times. The chain has TRBV28 and TRBJ2-7; D gene uncertain. Germline-derived CDR1 and CDR2 are MDHEN and SYDVKM. CDR3 size: 11 residues. V dropped 4 bases and J dropped 6 bases, with 7 bases sitting between them. The CDR3 protein is CASSSPPEQYV. DNA for the CDR3: TGTGCCAGCAGTTCCCCCCCCGAGCAGTACGTC.

This clonotype occurred a few times. The chain links TRBV7-7 to TRBJ2-3, with D hard to call. The germline CDR1 and CDR2 sequences are SSHAT and FNYEAQ (reference sequence). The CDR3 length is 13 residues. V was pared by 3 bases and J by 4 bases, with 8 bases between. The CDR3 region is CASSLGWADTQYF. Written as DNA, the CDR3 is TGTGCCAGCAGCTTGGGGTGGGCAGATACGCAGTATTTT. Combining the CDR3 with reference TRBV7-7 and TRBJ2-3 gives the whole variable domain GAGVSQSPRYKVTKRGQDVTLRCDPISSHATLYWYQQALGQGPEFLTYFNYEAQPDKSGLPSDRFSAERPEGSISTLTIQRTEQRDSAMYRCASSLGWADTQYFGPGTRLTVL.

Ten or more counts support this clonotype. The chain has TRBV11-2 and TRBJ1-5; D uncertain. V was trimmed by 5 bases and J by 0 bases, leaving 11 bases between them. CDR1 and CDR2 (germline): SGHAT, FQNNGV. The CDR3 contains 15 residues. DNA of the CDR3: TGTGCCAGCAGCCCCGGACTGAATAGCAATCAGCCCCAGCATTTT. Protein sequence: CASSPGLNSNQPQHF.

The table lists this clonotype with many counts. The J gene is TRBJ2-1, the V gene TRBV29-1; 8 bases align to TRBD2. Trimming took 6 bases from V and 0 from J; bases not matched to a gene: 7. The germline V gene encodes CDR1 SQVTM and CDR2 ANQGSEA. The length of the CDR3 is 15 residues. The CDR3 sequence: CSVPGRGSSYNEQFF. DNA of the CDR3: TGCAGCGTCCCCGGGAGGGGAAGCTCCTACAATGAGCAGTTCTTC.

This clonotype was observed at least ten times. The chain is built from TRBV20-1 and TRBJ2-1, with D possibly TRBD2 on 5 matching bases. The germline CDR1 and CDR2 sequences are DFQATT and SNEGSKA (reference sequence). The CDR3 consists of 15 residues. V was clipped by 1 base and J by 0 bases, with 10 bases between them. The CDR3 here is CSARVTGFSYNEQFF. Here the CDR3 DNA reads TGCAGTGCTAGAGTTACGGGGTTCTCCTACAATGAGCAGTTCTTC.

This clonotype was detected many times. The V gene is TRBV5-1, the J gene TRBJ1-5; D perhaps matches TRBD1 (6 bases). The V gene lost 4 bases and the J gene lost 3 bases, with 11 bases spanning the gap. The CDR3 contains 14 residues. Germline V CDR1 and CDR2: SGHRS, YFSETQ. CDR3 loop: CASSLGTNNQPQHF. For the CDR3, the DNA is TGCGCCAGCAGCCTGGGGACAAACAATCAGCCCCAGCATTTT.

In its sample, this clonotype was seen many times. The chain has TRBV6-5 and TRBJ1-1; possibly TRBD1 for D (6 bases). The length of the CDR3 is 13 residues. Deletions cut 6 bases from V and 3 bases from J, with 11 bases between. Germline V lookup: CDR1 MNHEY, CDR2 SVGAGI. The CDR3 here is CASSPRGDTEAFF. In nucleotides, the CDR3 is TGTGCCAGCAGCCCCAGGGGTGACACTGAAGCTTTCTTT.

This clonotype appeared many times. The V call is TRBV12-3 or TRBV12-4, the J call TRBJ2-5; D remains unclear. This CDR3 has 14 amino acids. V was trimmed by 5 bases and J by 3 bases, leaving 13 bases between them. CDR3 amino acids: CASSPVLAEETQYF. In DNA form, the CDR3 reads TGTGCCAGCAGTCCCGTCCTTGCGGAAGAGACCCAGTACTTC.

This clonotype was counted at least ten times. The chain couples TRBV29-1 to TRBJ1-4; unclear D gene. Germline values: CDR1 SQVTM, CDR2 ANQGSEA. The CDR3 extends over 11 amino acids. The V end was cut by 3 bases, the J end by 4 bases, with 3 bases between. This CDR3 reads CSVEVNEKLFF. The DNA of the CDR3 is TGCAGCGTTGAGGTTAATGAAAAACTGTTTTTT. Together with reference TRBV29-1 and TRBJ1-4, the CDR3 gives the full variable domain: SAVISQKPSRDICQRGTSLTIQCQVDSQVTMMFWYRQQPGQSLTLIATANQGSEATYESGFVIDKFPISRPNLTFSTLTVSNMSPEDSSIYLCSVEVNEKLFFGSGTQLSVL.

Many counts were recorded for this clonotype. The chain links TRBV11-2 to TRBJ2-7; D is perhaps TRBD2 (6 bases). V lost 2 bases and J 6 bases, leaving 17 bases between the germline ends. The CDR3 spans 15 residues. Germline CDR1 reads SGHAT; CDR2 reads FQNNGV. This CDR3 is CASSLTGTSPGEQYF. The CDR3 region has the DNA TGTGCCAGCAGCTTAACCGGGACTTCTCCAGGCGAGCAGTACTTC.

This clonotype was picked up many times. The chain uses TRBV7-3 and TRBJ2-5; either TRBD1 or TRBD2 may fit D (5 bases each). The germline V and J ends were trimmed by 5 bases and 2 bases, with 18 bases remaining between them. The CDR3 is 16 amino acids. CDR1 is SGHTA and CDR2 is FQGTGA in the germline V gene. CDR3 in amino acids: CASSPRSGTGQETQYF. The CDR3 bases are TGTGCCAGCAGCCCAAGATCCGGGACGGGGCAAGAGACCCAGTACTTC.

In this sample, this clonotype turned up a few times. The conserved phenylalanine or tryptophan is not found at the CDR3 terminus, so this likely reflects a read error. The limits of the CDR3 on the DNA are not certain, so only TCRdb's listed CDR3 is given. J is TRBJ2-7 and V is TRBV10-3; the DNA was not compared with TRBD1, the D call given in the table. The length of the CDR3 is 13 amino acids, counting both ends. CDR1 is ENHRY, CDR2 SYGVKD, per germline. The CDR3 region is CAISESGPGTPNL.

This clonotype was found many times. The rearrangement joins TRBV19 to TRBJ1-5; D possibly corresponds to TRBD1 (5 bases). Germline V gene data show CDR1 as LNHDA and CDR2 as SQIVND (reference sequence). This CDR3 region has 13 residues. The V end was cut by 7 bases, the J end by 3 bases, with 10 bases between. The CDR3 nucleotides are TGTGCCAGTAACCCGACAGTCAATCAGCCCCAGCATTTT. Translated: CASNPTVNQPQHF.

This rearrangement joins TRBV7-6 to TRBJ2-7, with TRBD1 identical over 10 bases. This CDR3 spans 15 amino acids. CDR1 and CDR2 from the germline V gene are SGHVS and FNYEAQ. J lost 0 bases, V lost 5 bases, and 4 bases had no gene match. In DNA form, the CDR3 reads TGTGCCAGCAGCCCCAGGACAGGGGGCTCCTACGAGCAGTACTTC. Translated, it gives CASSPRTGGSYEQYF.

This clonotype occurred many times. J is TRBJ2-7 and V is TRBV9; maybe TRBD2 (6 bases). Per the germline V gene, CDR1 is SGDLS and CDR2 is YYNGEE. The CDR3 sequence is 15 residues long. Between the trimmed V and J ends, which lost 2 bases and 1 base, there was a span of 13 bases. The CDR3 is CASSVGDSTSYEQYF. CDR3 nucleotide sequence: TGTGCCAGCAGCGTGGGGGACTCCACTTCCTACGAGCAGTACTTC.

The table lists this clonotype with many counts. The chain employs TRBV7-9 and TRBJ1-2; 7 positions match TRBD1. V was clipped by 2 bases and J by 6 bases; unmatched bases: 6. The length of the CDR3 is 14 residues. Germline V gene data show CDR1 as SEHNR and CDR2 as FQNEAQ (reference sequence). The CDR3 DNA is TGTGCCAGCAGCTTAACGTTTACAGGGGATGGCTACACCTTC. Its protein is CASSLTFTGDGYTF.

This clonotype was counted many times. The rearrangement links TRBV2 to TRBJ2-2, with TRBD2 matching over 7 bases. Germline CDR1 SNHLY, CDR2 FYNNEI. The junction had 6 bases not matched to a gene; V was cut back by 3 bases and J by 2 bases. This CDR3 has 16 amino acids. The CDR3: CASSEASGLNTGELFF. CDR3 bases: TGTGCCAGCAGTGAGGCTAGCGGACTTAACACCGGGGAGCTGTTTTTT.

This clonotype occurred a few times. The J gene is TRBJ1-6, the V gene TRBV20-1, with 7 positions matching TRBD1. The V and J ends lost 1 base and 0 bases, in that order; junction bases with no gene match: 3. Germline lookup yields CDR1 DFQATT and CDR2 SNEGSKA (reference sequence). This CDR3 comprises 16 residues. The CDR3, as DNA: TGCAGTGCTAGAGGGACAGGCAGCTCCTATAATTCACCCCTCCACTTT. Translated: CSARGTGSSYNSPLHF.

This clonotype was detected many times. V usage is TRBV7-8 and J usage is TRBJ2-3, with 7 bases that match TRBD2. Germline CDR1 reads SGHVS; CDR2 reads FQNEAQ. J gave up 1 base and V 6 bases, and 1 base lay outside the gene matches. The CDR3 loop spans 13 amino acids. As DNA, the CDR3 is TGTGCCAGCAGGGGGGGGGGCACAGATACGCAGTATTTT. Translated: CASRGGGTDTQYF.

This clonotype was detected ten times or more. The genes are TRBV2 and TRBJ2-6, with D perhaps assigned TRBD1 or TRBD2 (5 bases each). Germline values: CDR1 SNHLY, CDR2 FYNNEI. The ends were cut back, 10 bases at V and 0 bases at J, with 10 bases in the middle. The CDR3 loop spans 14 amino acids. The CDR3 sequence is CAIEGFSGANVLTF. In nucleotides, the CDR3 is TGTGCCATCGAGGGGTTCTCTGGGGCCAACGTCCTGACTTTC. The complete variable domain, with remaining parts taken from reference TRBV2 and TRBJ2-6, reads EPEVTQTPSHQVTQMGQEVILRCVPISNHLYFYWYRQILGQKVEFLVSFYNNEISEKSEIFDDQFSVERPDGSNFTLKIRSTKLEDSAMYFCAIEGFSGANVLTFGAGSRLTVL.